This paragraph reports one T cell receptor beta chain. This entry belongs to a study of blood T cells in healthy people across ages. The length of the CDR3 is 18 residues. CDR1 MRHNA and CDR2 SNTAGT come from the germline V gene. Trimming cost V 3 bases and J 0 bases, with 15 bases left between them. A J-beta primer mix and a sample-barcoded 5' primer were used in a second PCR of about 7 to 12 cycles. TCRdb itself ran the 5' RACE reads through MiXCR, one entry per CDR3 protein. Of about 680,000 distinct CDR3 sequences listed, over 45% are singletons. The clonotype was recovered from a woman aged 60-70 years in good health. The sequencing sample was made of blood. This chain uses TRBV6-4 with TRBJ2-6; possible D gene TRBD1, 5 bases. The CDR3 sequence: CASSEAPGKTSGANVLTF. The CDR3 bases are TGTGCCAGCAGTGAAGCACCAGGGAAGACCTCTGGGGCCAACGTCCTGACTTTC.